Listed below are T cell receptor beta chains from one sample, sequenced in a study of multiple sclerosis patients with progressive multifocal leukoencephalopathy. Assay: immunoSEQ multiplex PCR; the TCRdb copy retains only in-frame clones and omits some. The table shows tens of thousands of clones, with nearly 95% occurring only once. Sequencing was performed on PBMCs. The receptors come from a man aged 25-40 years with multiple sclerosis. CDR3s include the opening cysteine and the closing phenylalanine or tryptophan. Fields, in order: clone size, J gene, CDR3 length, D gene, V gene, CDR3 DNA, CDR3 protein. The D gene is left open where the match is weak. A clone size is listed for some rows: how often the clone was seen (once, few, many), or a class if it is expanded.

- | TRBJ2-2 | 16 | TRBD1 | TRBV19 | TGTGCCAGTAGGAGTCCGGGACAGGTGTACACCGGGGAGCTGTTTTTT | CASRSPGQVYTGELFF
- | TRBJ2-1 | 15 | TRBD1 | TRBV2 | TGTGCCAGCATTGGGGACAGGGCTGGAGGGAATGAGCAGTTCTTC | CASIGDRAGGNEQFF
- | TRBJ2-2 | 15 | - | TRBV27 | TGTGCCAGCAGTGAGGACCGGTTAAGTTACGGGGAGCTGTTTTTT | CASSEDRLSYGELFF
- | TRBJ2-3 | 15 | TRBD2 | TRBV19 | TGTGCCAGTAGTATAGCTAGCGGTCGCACAGATACGCAGTATTTT | CASSIASGRTDTQYF
- | TRBJ1-3 | 14 | - | TRBV19 | TGTGCCAGTAGTATAGTGCCATCTGGAAACACCATATATTTT | CASSIVPSGNTIYF
- | TRBJ1-6 | 15 | - | TRBV6-1 | TGTGCCAGCAGTGCCCGACCACTAGTTAATTCACCCCTCCACTTT | CASSARPLVNSPLHF
- | TRBJ2-3 | 14 | - | TRBV4-1 | TGCGCCAGCGGGGGAGGTCGAGGGCCAGATACGCAGTATTTT | CASGGGRGPDTQYF
few | TRBJ2-6 | 15 | - | TRBV30 | TGTGCCTGGAGTGTACTTGGGTCTGGGGCCAACGTCCTGACTTTC | CAWSVLGSGANVLTF
once | TRBJ2-3 | 14 | - | TRBV6-5 | TGTGCCAGCAGTTACTGGCCGGGGACAGATACGCAGTATTTT | CASSYWPGTDTQYF
- | TRBJ2-2 | 15 | - | TRBV9 | TGTGCCAGCAGCGTAGGGACAGTAACCGCCGGGGAGCTGTTTTTT | CASSVGTVTAGELFF
- | TRBJ2-5 | 15 | - | TRBV18 | TGTGCCAGCTCATCTTCGGACTACTTCCAAGAGACCCAGTACTTC | CASSSSDYFQETQYF
once | TRBJ1-1 | 14 | - | TRBV6-5 | TGTGCCAGCAGTTACGGGGCAGACAACACTGAAGCTTTCTTT | CASSYGADNTEAFF
- | TRBJ1-2 | 16 | - | TRBV21-1 | TGTGCCAGCAGCAAAGCGTCCGAGGGTGATAACTATGGCTACACCTTC | CASSKASEGDNYGYTF
- | TRBJ2-2 | 17 | - | TRBV15 | TGTGCCACCAGCAGACCAATGGGGGTAGGCAGTGCCGGGGAGCTGTTTTTT | CATSRPMGVGSAGELFF
- | TRBJ2-3 | 16 | - | TRBV5-4 | TGTGCCAGCAGCTTGGTCGGGAGAAGGAGCACAGATACGCAGTATTTT | CASSLVGRRSTDTQYF
- | TRBJ1-2 | 13 | - | TRBV11-2 | TGTGCCAGCAGCTTAGGAGGGACCTATGGCTACACCTTC | CASSLGGTYGYTF
- | TRBJ1-5 | 16 | - | TRBV6-1 | TGTGCCAGCAGTGAAAGGAGGGGATGGCCAAATCAGCCCCAGCATTTT | CASSERRGWPNQPQHF
- | TRBJ1-2 | 15 | TRBD1 | TRBV6-5 | TGTGCCAGCAGTTACGAGGCACAGGGGGATGGTGGCTACACCTTC | CASSYEAQGDGGYTF
- | TRBJ1-1 | 14 | - | TRBV6-5 | TGTGCCAGCAGAGACCGGGGGCTGAACACTGAAGCTTTCTTT | CASRDRGLNTEAFF
- | TRBJ2-1 | 16 | - | TRBV19 | TGTGCCAGTAGCTCCACCGGGACCGTCACCTACAATGAGCAGTTCTTC | CASSSTGTVTYNEQFF
- | TRBJ2-2 | 14 | TRBD1 | TRBV30 | TGTGCCTGGGGGGGACAGGGAGGTGCCGGGGAGCTGTTTTTT | CAWGGQGGAGELFF
- | TRBJ2-3 | 12 | - | TRBV29-1 | TGCAGCGTTGAAAGGGGTACGGATACGCAGTATTTT | CSVERGTDTQYF
- | TRBJ2-3 | 11 | - | TRBV6-5 | TGTGCCAGCAGTTACTCAGATACGCAGTATTTT | CASSYSDTQYF
- | TRBJ2-3 | 16 | - | TRBV7-8 | TGTGCCAGCAGCCCCTTTATGGCGGGAAGCACAGATACGCAGTATTTT | CASSPFMAGSTDTQYF
- | TRBJ1-5 | 15 | - | TRBV11-3 | TGTGCCAGCAGCTTACCAAAGCGGGGTAATCAGCCCCAGCATTTT | CASSLPKRGNQPQHF
once | TRBJ1-1 | 14 | - | TRBV7-2 | TGTGCCAGCACCGGGGGGGTACTGAACACTGAAGCTTTCTTT | CASTGGVLNTEAFF
- | TRBJ2-1 | 15 | TRBD2 | TRBV7-2 | TGTGCCAGCAGAAAGACTAGCGGCCCTTACAATGAGCAGTTCTTC | CASRKTSGPYNEQFF
few | TRBJ2-1 | 16 | TRBD2 | TRBV27 | TGTGCCAGCAGCACCACCGCGGGGGGTTGGTACAATGAGCAGTTCTTC | CASSTTAGGWYNEQFF
- | TRBJ2-1 | 15 | - | TRBV7-9 | TGTGCCAGCAGCTTAGCGGCGACAGATTCCAATGAGCAGTTCTTC | CASSLAATDSNEQFF
- | TRBJ2-1 | 16 | TRBD2 | TRBV5-1 | TGCGCCAGCCAGCTATCGAGACTAGCGGGAGGGCTTGAGCAGTTCTTC | CASQLSRLAGGLEQFF
- | TRBJ2-5 | 18 | - | TRBV4-1 | TGCGCCAGCAGCCAAGATCGAGGGATGGGGGTCTGGGGGGAGACCCAGTACTTC | CASSQDRGMGVWGETQYF
- | TRBJ2-1 | 16 | - | TRBV2 | TGTGCCAGCAGTGAAATTCCGGGAGCTTCTGTTGATGAGCAGTTCTTC | CASSEIPGASVDEQFF
- | TRBJ2-5 | 14 | - | TRBV5-1 | TGCGCCAGCAGCCCGGGGCCCTCCCAAGAGACCCAGTACTTC | CASSPGPSQETQYF
- | TRBJ2-7 | 13 | - | TRBV7-6 | TGTGCCAGCAGCTTAGGGAGGGAATACGAGCAGTACTTC | CASSLGREYEQYF
- | TRBJ2-3 | 15 | TRBD2 | TRBV4-3 | TGCGCCAGCAGCCAAGAGACTAGCCGGGCTGGTACGCAGTATTTT | CASSQETSRAGTQYF
- | TRBJ2-5 | 15 | TRBD2 | TRBV13 | TGTGCCAGCAGCGCCGGGACTAGCGGTTCAATACAGCAGTACTTC | CASSAGTSGSIQQYF
- | TRBJ2-1 | 14 | - | TRBV4-2 | TGTGCCAGCAACTTCAGAGAGGAGGGCGAAGAGCAGTTCTTC | CASNFREEGEEQFF
once | TRBJ2-1 | 14 | TRBD2 | TRBV27 | TGTGCCACCCGGACTAGCGGCTCCTACAATGAGCAGTTCTTC | CATRTSGSYNEQFF
- | TRBJ1-1 | 17 | - | TRBV7-9 | TGTGCCAGCAGTCGATCCTCCGGGAGCTACATGAACACTGAAGCTTTCTTT | CASSRSSGSYMNTEAFF
once | TRBJ2-7 | 16 | TRBD2 | TRBV4-3 | TGCGCCAGCAGCCAAGAAGCTAGCGGGAGCTCCTACGAGCAGTACTTC | CASSQEASGSSYEQYF
- | TRBJ1-2 | 13 | - | TRBV6-5 | TGTGCCAGCAGTTACGGGCAGGCTGATGGCTACACCTTC | CASSYGQADGYTF
- | TRBJ2-1 | 13 | TRBD2 | TRBV7-8 | TGTGCCAGCAGCTTTTTGCGGGAGGGGGGGCAGTTCTTC | CASSFLREGGQFF
few | TRBJ2-1 | 13 | TRBD2 | TRBV6-1 | TGTGCCAGCAAGCTAGCGGGAGGAAATGAGCAGTTCTTC | CASKLAGGNEQFF
- | TRBJ2-3 | 13 | - | TRBV7-6 | TGTGCCAGCAGCTTAGTCTCGGCAGATACGCAGTATTTT | CASSLVSADTQYF
- | TRBJ2-1 | 15 | TRBD2 | TRBV7-8 | TGTGCCAGCAGCCCCGGGACTATAGGGTACAATGAGCAGTTCTTC | CASSPGTIGYNEQFF
- | TRBJ2-3 | 16 | - | TRBV6-1 | TGTGCCAGCAGTGATTTCACCGGGACATCCACAGATACGCAGTATTTT | CASSDFTGTSTDTQYF
- | TRBJ2-5 | 15 | TRBD2 | TRBV9 | TGTGCCAGCAGCGTAGGAGGGACTATGGTAGAGACCCAGTACTTC | CASSVGGTMVETQYF
- | TRBJ2-1 | 19 | TRBD2 | TRBV7-9 | TGTGCCAGCAGCTTATGGACTAGCGGGACTTCGACTCTAAGGGGTGAGCAGTTCTTC | CASSLWTSGTSTLRGEQFF
- | TRBJ2-2 | 17 | TRBD2 | TRBV10-3 | TGTGCCATCAGTGCGAAGAATAGCGGGAGGGCCACCGGGGAGCTGTTTTTT | CAISAKNSGRATGELFF
- | TRBJ2-2 | 17 | - | TRBV7-9 | TGTGCCAGCAGCTACCCGCGCGGGGGCCCGGACACCGGGGAGCTGTTTTTT | CASSYPRGGPDTGELFF
- | TRBJ2-7 | 14 | - | TRBV7-3 | TGTGCCAGCAGCTTCTTGGGCCCTCCCGCGTTGCAGTACTTC | CASSFLGPPALQYF
- | TRBJ1-1 | 13 | - | TRBV9 | TGTGCCAGCAGCACCGCTTTAAACACTGAAGCTTTCTTT | CASSTALNTEAFF
- | TRBJ2-2 | 13 | - | TRBV6-5 | TGTGCCAGCAGTTCTTTGAACACCGGGGAGCTGTTTTTT | CASSSLNTGELFF